The rows below give T cell receptor beta chains drawn from one sample of a study of control samples from healthy donors and cancer patients. This table comes from immunoSEQ multiplex PCR, and its TCRdb copy is limited to in-frame clones, with some not included. The data show approximately 170,000 clones, with 90% seen just once and over 1.1% held by the top ten. The specimen sequenced was blood. The receptors were sampled from a woman in her forties or fifties in good health. CDR3s include the opening cysteine and the closing phenylalanine or tryptophan. A D gene is named only where the DNA matches it firmly. The size of a clone is reported for some rows only, either as once, few or many, or as a class for expanded clones.

d_call: TRBD1
j_call: TRBJ1-1
v_call: TRBV3-1/TRBV3-2
clone_size: .
cdr3_nt: TGTGCCAGCAGCCGACAGGGGGGGAGCACTGAAGCTTTCTTT
cdr3_aa: CASSRQGGSTEAFF

d_call: TRBD2
j_call: TRBJ2-3
v_call: TRBV24-1
clone_size: .
cdr3_nt: TGTGCCGCCCAGGGGACGGGAGGGATAGATACGCAGTATTTT
cdr3_aa: CAAQGTGGIDTQYF

d_call: TRBD2
j_call: TRBJ2-5
v_call: TRBV19
clone_size: .
cdr3_nt: TGTGCCAGTAGTGGCCTCGCTAGCGGGAGTGAGACCCAGTACTTC
cdr3_aa: CASSGLASGSETQYF

d_call: TRBD2
j_call: TRBJ2-5
v_call: TRBV19
clone_size: .
cdr3_nt: TGTGCCAGTAGTATAGATCACGGAGCGGGAGGGCTTCAAGAGACCCAGTACTTC
cdr3_aa: CASSIDHGAGGLQETQYF

d_call: .
j_call: TRBJ2-2
v_call: TRBV28
clone_size: .
cdr3_nt: TGTGCCAGCAGTGTCCCTGCGGGGGCTCCCGGGGAGCTGTTTTTT
cdr3_aa: CASSVPAGAPGELFF

d_call: TRBD2
j_call: TRBJ2-3
v_call: TRBV27
clone_size: .
cdr3_nt: TGTGCCAGCAGGTTTACTAGCGGACGCACAGATACGCAGTATTTT
cdr3_aa: CASRFTSGRTDTQYF

d_call: TRBD2
j_call: TRBJ2-3
v_call: TRBV11-1
clone_size: .
cdr3_nt: TGTGCCAGCAGCTCCCCGGGAGGGCCGGATACGCAGTATTTT
cdr3_aa: CASSSPGGPDTQYF

d_call: TRBD1
j_call: TRBJ2-2
v_call: TRBV19
clone_size: .
cdr3_nt: TGTGCCAGTACCCCGGGCAGGGGGCTATTCACCGGGGAGCTGTTTTTT
cdr3_aa: CASTPGRGLFTGELFF

d_call: .
j_call: TRBJ2-3
v_call: TRBV10-3
clone_size: .
cdr3_nt: TGTGCCATCAGGAATTGGGCTAGCGACCCTAGCACAGATACGCAGTATTTT
cdr3_aa: CAIRNWASDPSTDTQYF

d_call: .
j_call: TRBJ2-3
v_call: TRBV18
clone_size: once
cdr3_nt: TGTGCCAGCTCACCACCCTCGACAGGCGATACGCAGTATTTT
cdr3_aa: CASSPPSTGDTQYF

d_call: TRBD1
j_call: TRBJ1-5
v_call: TRBV7-6
clone_size: once
cdr3_nt: TGTGCCAGCAGCTTGGTCCAGGGGGTCAATCAGCCCCAGCATTTT
cdr3_aa: CASSLVQGVNQPQHF

d_call: .
j_call: TRBJ1-5
v_call: TRBV7-2
clone_size: few
cdr3_nt: TGTGCCAGCAGCTTAGTCGATGGGAGCAATCAGCCCCAGCATTTT
cdr3_aa: CASSLVDGSNQPQHF

d_call: .
j_call: TRBJ1-1
v_call: TRBV29-1
clone_size: .
cdr3_nt: TGCAGCGTTTACATGAACACTGAAGCTTTCTTT
cdr3_aa: CSVYMNTEAFF

d_call: .
j_call: TRBJ2-7
v_call: TRBV3-1/TRBV3-2
clone_size: .
cdr3_nt: TGTGCCAGCAGCCAAGGAATCTACGAGCAGTACTTC
cdr3_aa: CASSQGIYEQYF

d_call: TRBD1
j_call: TRBJ2-5
v_call: TRBV9
clone_size: .
cdr3_nt: TGTGCCAGCAGCGAGGGGACAGGACGGGCGGAGACCCAGTACTTC
cdr3_aa: CASSEGTGRAETQYF

d_call: .
j_call: TRBJ1-4
v_call: TRBV7-9
clone_size: .
cdr3_nt: TGTGCCAGCACCCGACAGAATCTTAATGAAAAACTGTTTTTT
cdr3_aa: CASTRQNLNEKLFF

d_call: TRBD1
j_call: TRBJ1-6
v_call: TRBV9
clone_size: .
cdr3_nt: TGTGCCAGCAGCCCCCGGACAGGGAATAATTCACCCCTCCACTTT
cdr3_aa: CASSPRTGNNSPLHF

d_call: .
j_call: TRBJ2-7
v_call: TRBV29-1
clone_size: .
cdr3_nt: TGCAGCGTTGTTCGGTTGGGTCCGGAACTGAACTACGAGCAGTACTTC
cdr3_aa: CSVVRLGPELNYEQYF

d_call: .
j_call: TRBJ1-1
v_call: TRBV9
clone_size: .
cdr3_nt: TGTGCCAGCAGCCCGCGAGACACTGAAGCTTTCTTT
cdr3_aa: CASSPRDTEAFF

d_call: .
j_call: TRBJ2-7
v_call: TRBV5-3
clone_size: .
cdr3_nt: TGTGCCAGAAGGGGGACGGAGTTGTACGAGCAGTACTTC
cdr3_aa: CARRGTELYEQYF

d_call: .
j_call: TRBJ2-1
v_call: TRBV7-3
clone_size: .
cdr3_nt: TGTGCCAGCAGCTTAACATATGACAACTACAATGAGCAGTTCTTC
cdr3_aa: CASSLTYDNYNEQFF

d_call: TRBD1
j_call: TRBJ2-7
v_call: TRBV19
clone_size: .
cdr3_nt: TGTGCCAGTAGTATAGCCTTACAGGGGACGAGTCCCTACGAGCAGTACTTC
cdr3_aa: CASSIALQGTSPYEQYF

d_call: .
j_call: TRBJ2-5
v_call: TRBV9
clone_size: few
cdr3_nt: TGTGCCAGCAGTGACACCCTGGAGACCCAGTACTTC
cdr3_aa: CASSDTLETQYF

d_call: TRBD2
j_call: TRBJ2-1
v_call: TRBV4-1
clone_size: .
cdr3_nt: TGCGCCAGCAGCCAAGGGCACCCCGGGACTAGCACCTACAATGAGCAGTTCTTC
cdr3_aa: CASSQGHPGTSTYNEQFF

d_call: .
j_call: TRBJ1-6
v_call: TRBV18
clone_size: .
cdr3_nt: TGTGCCAGCTCAGGACAGCGGGATTCACCCCTCCACTTT
cdr3_aa: CASSGQRDSPLHF

d_call: .
j_call: TRBJ1-6
v_call: TRBV4-1
clone_size: .
cdr3_nt: TGCGCCAGCAGCCCCCTTATCCGGGGAGGTTCACCCCTCCACTTT
cdr3_aa: CASSPLIRGGSPLHF

d_call: .
j_call: TRBJ2-7
v_call: TRBV5-1
clone_size: .
cdr3_nt: TGCGCCAGCAGCTTTTCGGGGGAGGACGAGCAGTACTTC
cdr3_aa: CASSFSGEDEQYF

d_call: TRBD1
j_call: TRBJ1-2
v_call: TRBV9
clone_size: .
cdr3_nt: TGTGCCAGCAGCGGGACAGGGGGTTTCTATGGCTACACCTTC
cdr3_aa: CASSGTGGFYGYTF

d_call: .
j_call: TRBJ2-5
v_call: TRBV7-9
clone_size: .
cdr3_nt: TGTGCCAGCAGCTTCCAAAACAGCCTCCAAGAGACCCAGTACTTC
cdr3_aa: CASSFQNSLQETQYF

d_call: TRBD1
j_call: TRBJ2-5
v_call: TRBV2
clone_size: .
cdr3_nt: TGTGCCAGCATCAACAGGGGGTTAGGGGAGACCCAGTACTTC
cdr3_aa: CASINRGLGETQYF

d_call: .
j_call: TRBJ2-4
v_call: TRBV28
clone_size: .
cdr3_nt: TGTGCCAGCACCGCAGGTGGCCTAGGGCACATTCAGTACTTC
cdr3_aa: CASTAGGLGHIQYF

d_call: .
j_call: TRBJ1-1
v_call: TRBV7-9
clone_size: .
cdr3_nt: TGTGCCAGCAGCTGGGGGGGCATGAACACTGAAGCTTTCTTT
cdr3_aa: CASSWGGMNTEAFF

d_call: .
j_call: TRBJ1-6
v_call: TRBV9
clone_size: .
cdr3_nt: TGTGCCAGCAGTCCCGGGACGGGCCTCGTGCCCCTCCACTTT
cdr3_aa: CASSPGTGLVPLHF

d_call: TRBD2
j_call: TRBJ2-1
v_call: TRBV3-1/TRBV3-2
clone_size: once
cdr3_nt: TGTGCCAGCAGCCCTATACTAGCGGGGGGCGTCAGCTCCTACAATGAGCAGTTCTTC
cdr3_aa: CASSPILAGGVSSYNEQFF

d_call: TRBD2
j_call: TRBJ2-2
v_call: TRBV6-4
clone_size: .
cdr3_nt: TGTGCCAGCACCCAAACTAGCGGGACCGGGGAGCTGTTTTTT
cdr3_aa: CASTQTSGTGELFF

d_call: TRBD2
j_call: TRBJ2-5
v_call: TRBV4-3
clone_size: .
cdr3_nt: TGCGCCAGCAGCCAAGCGGCTAGCGGGATAGGGACCCAGTACTTC
cdr3_aa: CASSQAASGIGTQYF